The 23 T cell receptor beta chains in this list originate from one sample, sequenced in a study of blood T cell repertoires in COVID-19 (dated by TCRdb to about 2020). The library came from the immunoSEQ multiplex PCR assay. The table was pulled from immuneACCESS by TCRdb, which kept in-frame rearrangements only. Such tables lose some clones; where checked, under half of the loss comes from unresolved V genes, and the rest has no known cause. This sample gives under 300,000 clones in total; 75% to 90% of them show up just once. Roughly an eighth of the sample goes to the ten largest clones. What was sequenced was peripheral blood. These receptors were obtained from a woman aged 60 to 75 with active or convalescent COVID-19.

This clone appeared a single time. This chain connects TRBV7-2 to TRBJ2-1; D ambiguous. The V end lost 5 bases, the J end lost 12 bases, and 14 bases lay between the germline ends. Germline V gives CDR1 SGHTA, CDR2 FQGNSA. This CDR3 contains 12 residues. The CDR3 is CASSADSRGQFF. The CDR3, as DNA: TGTGCCAGCAGCGCCGACTCCCGCGGGCAGTTCTTC.

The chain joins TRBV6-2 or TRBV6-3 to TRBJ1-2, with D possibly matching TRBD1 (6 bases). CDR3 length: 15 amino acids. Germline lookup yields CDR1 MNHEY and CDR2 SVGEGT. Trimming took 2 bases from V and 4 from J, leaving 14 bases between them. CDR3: CASSYGQGTFYGYTF. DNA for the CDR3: TGTGCCAGCAGTTACGGGCAGGGGACCTTCTATGGCTACACCTTC.

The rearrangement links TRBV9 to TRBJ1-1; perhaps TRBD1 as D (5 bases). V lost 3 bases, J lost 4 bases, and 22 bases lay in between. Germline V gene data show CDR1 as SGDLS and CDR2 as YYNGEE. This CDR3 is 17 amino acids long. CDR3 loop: CASSASGRASRSTEAFF. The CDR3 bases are TGTGCCAGCAGCGCCTCCGGCAGGGCCAGCCGGAGCACTGAAGCTTTCTTT.

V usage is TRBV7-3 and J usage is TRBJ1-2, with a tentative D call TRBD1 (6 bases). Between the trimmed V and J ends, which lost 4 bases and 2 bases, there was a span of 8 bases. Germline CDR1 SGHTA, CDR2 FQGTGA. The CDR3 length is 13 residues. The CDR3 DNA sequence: TGTGCCAGCAGCTACACAGGGAACTATGGCTACACCTTC. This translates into CASSYTGNYGYTF.

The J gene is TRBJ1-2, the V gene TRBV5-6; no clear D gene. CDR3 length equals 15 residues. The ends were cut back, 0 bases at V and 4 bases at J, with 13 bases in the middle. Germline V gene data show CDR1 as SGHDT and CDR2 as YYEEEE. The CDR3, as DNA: TGTGCCAGCAGCTTGGGAGGCAGCCTAGGCTATGGCTACACCTTC. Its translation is CASSLGGSLGYGYTF.

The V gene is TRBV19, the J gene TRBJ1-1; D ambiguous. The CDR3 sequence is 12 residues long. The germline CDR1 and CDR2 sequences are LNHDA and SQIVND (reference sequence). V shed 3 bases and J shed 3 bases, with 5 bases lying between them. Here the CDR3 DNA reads TGTGCCAGTAGTATGGGCGACACTGAAGCTTTCTTT. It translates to CASSMGDTEAFF.

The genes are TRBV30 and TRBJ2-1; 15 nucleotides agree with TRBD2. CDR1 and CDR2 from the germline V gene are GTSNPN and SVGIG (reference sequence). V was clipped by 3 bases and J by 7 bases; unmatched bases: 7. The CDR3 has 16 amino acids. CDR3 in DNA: TGTGCCTGGAGGGGACTAGCGGGGGGTCAACCGAATGAGCAGTTCTTC. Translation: CAWRGLAGGQPNEQFF.

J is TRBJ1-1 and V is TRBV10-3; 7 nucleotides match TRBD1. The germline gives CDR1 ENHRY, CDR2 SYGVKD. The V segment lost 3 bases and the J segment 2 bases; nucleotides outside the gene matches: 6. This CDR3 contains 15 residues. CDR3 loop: CAISDRGTANTEAFF. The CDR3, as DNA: TGTGCCATCAGTGACCGCGGGACAGCCAACACTGAAGCTTTCTTT.

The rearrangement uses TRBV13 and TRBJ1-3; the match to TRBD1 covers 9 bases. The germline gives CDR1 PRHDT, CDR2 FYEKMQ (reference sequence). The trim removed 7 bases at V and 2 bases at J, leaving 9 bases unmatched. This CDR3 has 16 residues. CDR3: CASKLHGTGTGNTIYF. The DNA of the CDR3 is TGTGCCAGCAAACTCCACGGGACAGGGACTGGAAACACCATATATTTT.

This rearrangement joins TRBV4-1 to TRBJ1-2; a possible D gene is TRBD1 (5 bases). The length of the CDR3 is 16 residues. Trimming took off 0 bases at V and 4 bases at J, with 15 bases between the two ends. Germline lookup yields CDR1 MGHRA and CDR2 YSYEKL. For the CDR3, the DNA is TGCGCCAGCAGCCAAGAAGGGGTACAGTCCCTCTATGGCTACACCTTC. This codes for CASSQEGVQSLYGYTF.

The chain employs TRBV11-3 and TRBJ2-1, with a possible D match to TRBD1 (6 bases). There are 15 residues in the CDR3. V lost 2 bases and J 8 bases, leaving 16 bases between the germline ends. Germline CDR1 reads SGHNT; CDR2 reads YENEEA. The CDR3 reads CASSLMQGSADEQFF. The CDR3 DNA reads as TGTGCCAGCAGCTTAATGCAGGGGTCTGCGGATGAGCAGTTCTTC.

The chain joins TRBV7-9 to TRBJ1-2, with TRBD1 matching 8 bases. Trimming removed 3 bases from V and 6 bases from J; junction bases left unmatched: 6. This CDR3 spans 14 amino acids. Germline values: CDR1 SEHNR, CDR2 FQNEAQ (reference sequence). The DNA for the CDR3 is TGTGCCAGCAGCTTCGGACAGGGTGGGGATGGCTACACCTTC. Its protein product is CASSFGQGGDGYTF.

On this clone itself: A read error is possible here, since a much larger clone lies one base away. CDR3 residues: CASSQQTGLYGYTF. The CDR3 DNA reads as TGTGCCAGCAGCCAACAGACAGGCCTCTATGGCTACACCTTC. The genes are TRBV3-1 (or the pseudogene TRBV3-2) and TRBJ1-2; a possible D gene is TRBD1 (6 bases). This CDR3 region has 14 residues. Trimming shortened V by 2 bases and J by 4 bases, and 11 bases separated the two germline ends. The germline gives CDR1 LGHDT, CDR2 YNNKEL (reference sequence).

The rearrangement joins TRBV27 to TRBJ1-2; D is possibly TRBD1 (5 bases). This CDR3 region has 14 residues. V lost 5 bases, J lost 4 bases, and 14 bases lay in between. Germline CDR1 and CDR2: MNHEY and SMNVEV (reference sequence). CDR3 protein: CASSIRGGSYGYTF. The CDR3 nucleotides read TGTGCCAGCAGTATTCGGGGGGGTAGCTATGGCTACACCTTC.

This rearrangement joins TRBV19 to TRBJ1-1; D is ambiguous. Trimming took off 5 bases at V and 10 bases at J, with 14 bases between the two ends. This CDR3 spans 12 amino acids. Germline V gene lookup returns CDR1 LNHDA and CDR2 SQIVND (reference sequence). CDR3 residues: CASSLSGAGAFF. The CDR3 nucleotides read TGTGCCAGTAGTCTTTCTGGAGCCGGAGCTTTCTTT.

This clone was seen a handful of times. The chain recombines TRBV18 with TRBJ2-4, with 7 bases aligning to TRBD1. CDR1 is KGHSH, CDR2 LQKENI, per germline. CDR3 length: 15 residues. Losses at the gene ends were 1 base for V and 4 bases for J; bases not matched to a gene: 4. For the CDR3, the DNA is TGTGCCAGCTCACCACGGCTCAGGGGGAAAAACATTCAGTACTTC. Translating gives CASSPRLRGKNIQYF.

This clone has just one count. The CDR3 region is CASSSGPQNTDTQYF. The CDR3 DNA reads as TGTGCCAGCAGCTCTGGCCCGCAGAACACAGATACGCAGTATTTT. The V call is TRBV11-2, the J call TRBJ2-3; the D is unclear. Trimming removed 4 bases from V and 2 bases from J, with 13 bases in between. CDR3 length: 15 residues. CDR1 and CDR2 (germline): SGHAT, FQNNGV.

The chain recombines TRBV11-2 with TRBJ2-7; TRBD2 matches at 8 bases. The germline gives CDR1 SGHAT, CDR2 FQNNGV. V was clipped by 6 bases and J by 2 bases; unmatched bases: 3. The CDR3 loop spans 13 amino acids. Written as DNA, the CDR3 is TGTGCCAGCAGGCGGGGGGTCGCCTACGAGCAGTACTTC. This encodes CASRRGVAYEQYF.

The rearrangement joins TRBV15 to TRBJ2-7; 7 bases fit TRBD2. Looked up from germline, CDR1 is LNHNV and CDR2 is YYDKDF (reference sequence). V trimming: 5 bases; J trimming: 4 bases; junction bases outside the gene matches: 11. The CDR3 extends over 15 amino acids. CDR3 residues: CATSEASGAIYEQYF. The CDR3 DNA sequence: TGTGCCACCAGCGAGGCGAGCGGGGCCATATACGAGCAGTACTTC.

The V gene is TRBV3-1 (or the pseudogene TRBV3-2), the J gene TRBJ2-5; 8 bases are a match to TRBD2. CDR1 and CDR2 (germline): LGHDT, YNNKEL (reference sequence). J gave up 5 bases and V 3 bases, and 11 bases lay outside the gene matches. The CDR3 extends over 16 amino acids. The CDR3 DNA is TGTGCCAGCAGCCAGGGACTAGGCTATCCGCGGGAGACCCAGTACTTC. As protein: CASSQGLGYPRETQYF.

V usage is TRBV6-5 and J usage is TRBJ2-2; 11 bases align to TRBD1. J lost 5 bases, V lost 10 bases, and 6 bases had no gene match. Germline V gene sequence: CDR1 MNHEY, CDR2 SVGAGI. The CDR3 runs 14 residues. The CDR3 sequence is CATLDRGPTGELFF. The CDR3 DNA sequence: TGTGCCACCTTGGACAGGGGGCCTACCGGGGAGCTGTTTTTT.

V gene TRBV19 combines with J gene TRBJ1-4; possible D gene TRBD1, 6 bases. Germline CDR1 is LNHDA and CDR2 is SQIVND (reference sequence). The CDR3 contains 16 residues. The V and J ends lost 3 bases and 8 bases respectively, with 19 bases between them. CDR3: CASSILNGGAGEKLFF. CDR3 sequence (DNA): TGTGCCAGTAGTATCCTAAATGGGGGCGCCGGGGAAAAACTGTTTTTT. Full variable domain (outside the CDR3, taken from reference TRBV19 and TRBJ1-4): DGGITQSPKYLFRKEGQNVTLSCEQNLNHDAMYWYRQDPGQGLRLIYYSQIVNDFQKGDIAEGYSVSREKKESFPLTVTSAQKNPTAFYLCASSILNGGAGEKLFFGSGTQLSVL.

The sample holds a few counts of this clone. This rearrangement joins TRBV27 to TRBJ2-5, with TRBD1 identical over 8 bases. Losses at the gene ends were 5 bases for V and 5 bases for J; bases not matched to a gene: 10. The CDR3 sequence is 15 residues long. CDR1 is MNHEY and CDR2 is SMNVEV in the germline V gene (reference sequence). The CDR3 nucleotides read TGTGCCAGCAGTCCCCGGACAGGGCTGGGGGAGACCCAGTACTTC. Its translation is CASSPRTGLGETQYF.